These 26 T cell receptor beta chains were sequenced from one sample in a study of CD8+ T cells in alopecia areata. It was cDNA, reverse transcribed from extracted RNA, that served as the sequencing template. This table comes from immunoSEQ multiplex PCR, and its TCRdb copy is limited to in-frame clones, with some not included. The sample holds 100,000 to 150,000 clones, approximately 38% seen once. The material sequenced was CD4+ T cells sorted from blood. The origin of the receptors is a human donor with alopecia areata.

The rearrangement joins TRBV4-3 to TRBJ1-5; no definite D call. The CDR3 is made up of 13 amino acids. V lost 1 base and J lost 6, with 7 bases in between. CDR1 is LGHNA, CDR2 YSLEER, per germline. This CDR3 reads CASSQAITQPQHF. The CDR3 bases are TGCGCCAGCAGCCAAGCAATAACTCAGCCCCAGCATTTT.

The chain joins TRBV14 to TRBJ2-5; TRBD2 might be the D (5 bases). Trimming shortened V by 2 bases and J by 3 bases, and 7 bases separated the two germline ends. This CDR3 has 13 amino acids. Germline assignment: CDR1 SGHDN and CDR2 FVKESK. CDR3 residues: CASSQSGEETQYF. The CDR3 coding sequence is TGTGCCAGCAGCCAAAGCGGAGAAGAGACCCAGTACTTC.

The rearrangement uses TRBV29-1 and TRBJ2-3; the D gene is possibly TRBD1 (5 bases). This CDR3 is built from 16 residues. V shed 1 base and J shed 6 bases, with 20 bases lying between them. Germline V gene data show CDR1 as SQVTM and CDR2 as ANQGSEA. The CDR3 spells CSVEATLGARRDTQYF. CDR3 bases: TGCAGCGTTGAAGCGACTCTAGGGGCCCGCCGGGATACGCAGTATTTT.

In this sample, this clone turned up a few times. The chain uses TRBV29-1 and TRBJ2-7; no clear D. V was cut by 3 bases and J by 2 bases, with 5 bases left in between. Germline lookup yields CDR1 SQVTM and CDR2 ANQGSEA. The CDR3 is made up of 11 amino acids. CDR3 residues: CSVDTTYEQYF. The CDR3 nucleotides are TGCAGCGTTGATACTACCTACGAGCAGTACTTC.

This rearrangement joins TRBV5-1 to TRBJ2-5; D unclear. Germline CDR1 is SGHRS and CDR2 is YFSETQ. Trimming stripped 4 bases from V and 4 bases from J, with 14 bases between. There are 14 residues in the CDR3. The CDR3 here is CASSGDLQLETQYF. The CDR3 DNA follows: TGCGCCAGCAGCGGTGATTTACAACTAGAGACCCAGTACTTC.

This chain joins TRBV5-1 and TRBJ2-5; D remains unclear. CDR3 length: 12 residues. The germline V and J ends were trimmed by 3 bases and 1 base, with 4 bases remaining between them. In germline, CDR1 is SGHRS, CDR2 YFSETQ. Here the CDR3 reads CASSSGQETQYF. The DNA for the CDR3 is TGCGCCAGCAGCTCGGGCCAAGAGACCCAGTACTTC.

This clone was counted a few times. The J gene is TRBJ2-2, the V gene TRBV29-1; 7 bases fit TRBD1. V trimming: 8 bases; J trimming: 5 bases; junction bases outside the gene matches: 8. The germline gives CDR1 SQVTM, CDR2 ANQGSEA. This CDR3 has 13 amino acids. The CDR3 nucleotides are TGCAGCTCTAAGACAGGGCGTACCGGGGAGCTGTTTTTT. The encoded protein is CSSKTGRTGELFF.

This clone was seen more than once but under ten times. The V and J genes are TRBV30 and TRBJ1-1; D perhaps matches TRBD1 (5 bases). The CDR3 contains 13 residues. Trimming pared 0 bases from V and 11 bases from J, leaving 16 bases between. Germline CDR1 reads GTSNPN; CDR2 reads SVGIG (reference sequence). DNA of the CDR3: TGTGCCTGGAGTGTACTGGTCGGCAAGGGGGCTTTCTTT. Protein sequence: CAWSVLVGKGAFF.

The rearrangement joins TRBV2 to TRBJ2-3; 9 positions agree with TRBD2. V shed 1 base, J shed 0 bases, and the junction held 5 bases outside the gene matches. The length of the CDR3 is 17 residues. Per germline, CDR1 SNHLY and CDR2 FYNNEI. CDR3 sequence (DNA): TGTGCCAGCAGTGAAGGGCCCAGCGGGGGGAGCACAGATACGCAGTATTTT. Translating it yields CASSEGPSGGSTDTQYF. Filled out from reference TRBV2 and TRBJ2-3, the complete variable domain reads EPEVTQTPSHQVTQMGQEVILRCVPISNHLYFYWYRQILGQKVEFLVSFYNNEISEKSEIFDDQFSVERPDGSNFTLKIRSTKLEDSAMYFCASSEGPSGGSTDTQYFGPGTRLTVL.

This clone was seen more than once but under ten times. The CDR3 spells CASSFPGTKTEAFF. In DNA form, the CDR3 reads TGCGCCAGCAGCTTTCCAGGGACGAAGACTGAAGCTTTCTTT. The chain combines TRBV5-1 with TRBJ1-1, with D maybe TRBD1 (5 bases). The CDR3 extends over 14 amino acids. V lost 2 bases and J 5 bases, leaving 13 bases between the germline ends. From germline, CDR1 is SGHRS and CDR2 YFSETQ.

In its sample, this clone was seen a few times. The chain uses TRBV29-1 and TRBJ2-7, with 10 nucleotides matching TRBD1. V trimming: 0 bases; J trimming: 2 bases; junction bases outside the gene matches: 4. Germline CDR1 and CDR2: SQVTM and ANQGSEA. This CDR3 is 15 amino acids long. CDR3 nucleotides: TGCAGCGTTGAAGACCGGACAGGGGGACCCTACGAGCAGTACTTC. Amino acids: CSVEDRTGGPYEQYF.

CDR3 sequence reads: CASKSYPEERYEQYF. DNA of the CDR3: TGTGCCAGCAAGTCCTACCCAGAAGAGCGCTACGAGCAGTACTTC. The V gene is TRBV11-2, the J gene TRBJ2-7, with D unclear. Between the trimmed V and J ends, which lost 7 bases and 3 bases, there was a span of 19 bases. The CDR3 spans 15 residues. Germline V gene data show CDR1 as SGHAT and CDR2 as FQNNGV.

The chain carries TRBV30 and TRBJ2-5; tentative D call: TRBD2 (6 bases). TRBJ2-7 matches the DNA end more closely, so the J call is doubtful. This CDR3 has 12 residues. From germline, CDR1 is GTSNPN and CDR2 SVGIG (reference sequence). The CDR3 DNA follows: TGTGCCTGGAAGTACGCGGGACACGAGCAGTACTTC. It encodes CAWKYAGHEQYF.

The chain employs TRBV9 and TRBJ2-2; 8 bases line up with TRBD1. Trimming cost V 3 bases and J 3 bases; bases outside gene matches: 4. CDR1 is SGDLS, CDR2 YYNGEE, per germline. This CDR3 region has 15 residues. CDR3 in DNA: TGTGCCAGCAGCGCCGGACAGGGTGACACCGGGGAGCTGTTTTTT. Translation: CASSAGQGDTGELFF.

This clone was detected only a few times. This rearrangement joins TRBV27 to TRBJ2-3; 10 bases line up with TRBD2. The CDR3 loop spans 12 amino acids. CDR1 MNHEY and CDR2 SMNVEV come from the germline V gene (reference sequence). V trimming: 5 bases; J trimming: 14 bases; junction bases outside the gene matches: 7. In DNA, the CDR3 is TGTGCCAGCAGTCCTCCGGGACTAGCGCCGTATTTT. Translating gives CASSPPGLAPYF.

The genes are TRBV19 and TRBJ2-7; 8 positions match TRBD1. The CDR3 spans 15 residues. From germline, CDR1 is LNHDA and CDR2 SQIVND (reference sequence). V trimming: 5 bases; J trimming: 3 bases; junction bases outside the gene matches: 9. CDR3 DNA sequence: TGTGCCAGTAGTTCCCAACCAGGGGGCCGCTACGAGCAGTACTTC. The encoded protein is CASSSQPGGRYEQYF.

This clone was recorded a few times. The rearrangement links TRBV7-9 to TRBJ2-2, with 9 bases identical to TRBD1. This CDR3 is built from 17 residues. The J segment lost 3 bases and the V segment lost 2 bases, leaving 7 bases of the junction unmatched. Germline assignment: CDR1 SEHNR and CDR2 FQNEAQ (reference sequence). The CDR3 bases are TGTGCCAGCAGCTTACGCGGGACAGGGTCGGACACCGGGGAGCTGTTTTTT. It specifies CASSLRGTGSDTGELFF. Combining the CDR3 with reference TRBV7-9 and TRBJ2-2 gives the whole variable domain DTGVSQNPRHKITKRGQNVTFRCDPISEHNRLYWYRQTLGQGPEFLTYFQNEAQLEKSRLLSDRFSAERPKGSFSTLEIQRTEQGDSAMYLCASSLRGTGSDTGELFFGEGSRLTVL.

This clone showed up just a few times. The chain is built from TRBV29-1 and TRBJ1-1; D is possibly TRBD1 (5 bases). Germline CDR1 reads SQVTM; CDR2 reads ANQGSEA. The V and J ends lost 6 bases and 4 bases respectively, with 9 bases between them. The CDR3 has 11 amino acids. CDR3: CSVTRVTEAFF. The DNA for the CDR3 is TGCAGCGTGACCAGGGTCACTGAAGCTTTCTTT.

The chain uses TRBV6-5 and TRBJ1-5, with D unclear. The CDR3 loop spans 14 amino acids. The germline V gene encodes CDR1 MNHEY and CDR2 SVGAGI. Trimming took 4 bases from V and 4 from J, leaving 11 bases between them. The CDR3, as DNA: TGTGCCAGCAGTTGGACGGGAGTTAATCAGCCCCAGCATTTT. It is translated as CASSWTGVNQPQHF.

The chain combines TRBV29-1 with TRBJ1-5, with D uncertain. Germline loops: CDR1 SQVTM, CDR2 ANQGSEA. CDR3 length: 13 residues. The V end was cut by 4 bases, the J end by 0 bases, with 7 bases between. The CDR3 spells CSVANYSNQPQHF. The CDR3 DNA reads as TGCAGCGTTGCCAACTATAGCAATCAGCCCCAGCATTTT.

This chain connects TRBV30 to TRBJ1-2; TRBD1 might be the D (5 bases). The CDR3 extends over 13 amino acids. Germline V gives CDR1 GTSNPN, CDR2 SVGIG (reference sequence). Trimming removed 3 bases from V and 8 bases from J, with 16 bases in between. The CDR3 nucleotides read TGTGCCTGGAGCCTAGGCTCATGGGACGGCTACACCTTC. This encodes CAWSLGSWDGYTF.

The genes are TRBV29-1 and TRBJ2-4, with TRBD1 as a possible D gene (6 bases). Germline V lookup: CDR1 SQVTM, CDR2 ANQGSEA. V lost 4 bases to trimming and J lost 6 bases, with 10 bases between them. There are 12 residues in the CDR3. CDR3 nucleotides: TGCAGCGTTGGGACAGACGTAAACATTCAGTACTTC. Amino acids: CSVGTDVNIQYF.

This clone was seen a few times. The CDR3 here is CATRRPFQYEQYF. For the CDR3, the DNA is TGTGCCACCAGAAGACCTTTCCAATACGAGCAGTACTTC. The V and J genes are TRBV6-1 and TRBJ2-7; D uncertain. The CDR3 is 13 amino acids. Trimming shortened V by 10 bases and J by 4 bases, and 17 bases separated the two germline ends. Germline assignment: CDR1 MNHNS and CDR2 SASEGT.

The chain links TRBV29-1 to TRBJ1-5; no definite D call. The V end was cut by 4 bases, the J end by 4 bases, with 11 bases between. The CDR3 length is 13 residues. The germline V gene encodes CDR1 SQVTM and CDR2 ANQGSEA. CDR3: CSVGREGNQPQHF. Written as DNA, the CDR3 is TGCAGCGTTGGTAGGGAAGGGAATCAGCCCCAGCATTTT.

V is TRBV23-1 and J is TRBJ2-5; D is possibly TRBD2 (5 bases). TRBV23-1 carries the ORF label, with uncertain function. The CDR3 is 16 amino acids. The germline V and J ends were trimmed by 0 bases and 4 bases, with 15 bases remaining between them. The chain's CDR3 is CASSQSRARRVETQYF. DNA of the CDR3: TGCGCCAGCAGTCAATCGAGGGCCAGAAGGGTAGAGACCCAGTACTTC.

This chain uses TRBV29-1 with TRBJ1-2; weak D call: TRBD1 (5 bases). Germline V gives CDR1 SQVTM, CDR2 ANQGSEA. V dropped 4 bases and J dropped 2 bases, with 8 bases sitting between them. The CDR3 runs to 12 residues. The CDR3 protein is CSVVGGNYGYTF. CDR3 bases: TGCAGCGTTGTGGGGGGAAACTATGGCTACACCTTC.